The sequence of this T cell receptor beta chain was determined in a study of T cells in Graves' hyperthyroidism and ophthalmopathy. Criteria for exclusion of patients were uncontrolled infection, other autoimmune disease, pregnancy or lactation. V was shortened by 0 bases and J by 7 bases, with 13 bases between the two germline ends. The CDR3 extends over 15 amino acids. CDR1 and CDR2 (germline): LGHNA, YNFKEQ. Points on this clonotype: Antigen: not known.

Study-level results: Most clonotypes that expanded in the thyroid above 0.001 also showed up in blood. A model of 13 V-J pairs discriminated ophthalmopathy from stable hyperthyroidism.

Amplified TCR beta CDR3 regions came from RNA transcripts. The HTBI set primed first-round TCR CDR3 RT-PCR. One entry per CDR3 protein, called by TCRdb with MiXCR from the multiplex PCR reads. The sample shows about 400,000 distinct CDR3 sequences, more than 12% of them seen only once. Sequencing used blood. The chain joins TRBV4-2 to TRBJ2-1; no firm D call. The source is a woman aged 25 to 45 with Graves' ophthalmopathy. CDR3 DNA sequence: TGTGCCAGCAGCCAAGAGGCACTGGTGAGGAATGAGCAGTTCTTC. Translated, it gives CASSQEALVRNEQFF.